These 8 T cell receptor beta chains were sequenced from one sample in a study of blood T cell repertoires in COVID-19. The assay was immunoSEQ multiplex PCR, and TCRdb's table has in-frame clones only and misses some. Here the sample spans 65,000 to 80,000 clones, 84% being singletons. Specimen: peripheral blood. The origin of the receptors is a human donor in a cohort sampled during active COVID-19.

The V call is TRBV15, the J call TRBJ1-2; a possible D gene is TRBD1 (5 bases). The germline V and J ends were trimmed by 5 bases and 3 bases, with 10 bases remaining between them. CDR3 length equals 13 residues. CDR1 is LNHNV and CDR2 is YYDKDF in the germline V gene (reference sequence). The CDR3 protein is CATSAPGDYGYTF. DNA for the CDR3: TGTGCCACCAGCGCCCCGGGGGACTATGGCTACACCTTC.

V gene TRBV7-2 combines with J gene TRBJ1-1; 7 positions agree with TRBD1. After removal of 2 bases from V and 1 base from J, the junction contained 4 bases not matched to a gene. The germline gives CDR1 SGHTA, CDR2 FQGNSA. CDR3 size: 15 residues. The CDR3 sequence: CASSLTGQRNTEAFF. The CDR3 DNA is TGTGCCAGCAGCTTAACGGGACAGCGGAACACTGAAGCTTTCTTT.

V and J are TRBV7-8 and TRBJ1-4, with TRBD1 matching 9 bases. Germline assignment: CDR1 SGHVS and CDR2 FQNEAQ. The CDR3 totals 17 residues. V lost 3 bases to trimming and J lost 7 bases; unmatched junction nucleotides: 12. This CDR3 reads CASSFALWGTGFEKLFF. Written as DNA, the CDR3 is TGTGCCAGCAGCTTCGCCCTATGGGGGACAGGGTTTGAAAAACTGTTTTTT.

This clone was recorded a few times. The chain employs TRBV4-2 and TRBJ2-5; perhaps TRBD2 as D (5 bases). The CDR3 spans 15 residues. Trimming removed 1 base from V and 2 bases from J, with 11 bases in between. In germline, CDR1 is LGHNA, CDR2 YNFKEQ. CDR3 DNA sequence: TGTGCCAGCAGCCAAGGGACTTCACTACAAGAGACCCAGTACTTC. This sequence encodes CASSQGTSLQETQYF.

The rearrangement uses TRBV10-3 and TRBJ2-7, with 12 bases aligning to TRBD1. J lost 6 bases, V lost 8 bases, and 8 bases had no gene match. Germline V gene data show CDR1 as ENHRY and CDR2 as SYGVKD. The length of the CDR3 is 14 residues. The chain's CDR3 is CAIGRGTGGSEQYF. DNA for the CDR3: TGTGCCATCGGTAGGGGGACAGGGGGCTCCGAGCAGTACTTC.

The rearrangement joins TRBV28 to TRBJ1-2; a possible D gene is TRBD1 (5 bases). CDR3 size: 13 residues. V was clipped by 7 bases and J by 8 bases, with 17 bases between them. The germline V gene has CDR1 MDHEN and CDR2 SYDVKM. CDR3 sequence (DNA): TGTGCCAGCACCCCTGAGGGACTCTGGGGCTACACCTTC. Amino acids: CASTPEGLWGYTF.

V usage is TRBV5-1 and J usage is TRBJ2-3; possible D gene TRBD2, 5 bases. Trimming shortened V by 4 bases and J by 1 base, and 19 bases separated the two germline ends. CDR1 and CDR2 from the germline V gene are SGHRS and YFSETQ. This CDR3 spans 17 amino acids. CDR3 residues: CASSHPPGSIGTDTQYF. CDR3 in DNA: TGCGCCAGCAGCCACCCCCCGGGGAGTATTGGCACAGATACGCAGTATTTT.

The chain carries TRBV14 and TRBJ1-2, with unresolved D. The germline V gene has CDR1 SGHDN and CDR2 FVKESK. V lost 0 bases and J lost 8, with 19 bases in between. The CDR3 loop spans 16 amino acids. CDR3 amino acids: CASSQDLGSPHRGYTF. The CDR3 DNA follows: TGTGCCAGCAGCCAAGATTTGGGCTCCCCGCATAGAGGCTACACCTTC.